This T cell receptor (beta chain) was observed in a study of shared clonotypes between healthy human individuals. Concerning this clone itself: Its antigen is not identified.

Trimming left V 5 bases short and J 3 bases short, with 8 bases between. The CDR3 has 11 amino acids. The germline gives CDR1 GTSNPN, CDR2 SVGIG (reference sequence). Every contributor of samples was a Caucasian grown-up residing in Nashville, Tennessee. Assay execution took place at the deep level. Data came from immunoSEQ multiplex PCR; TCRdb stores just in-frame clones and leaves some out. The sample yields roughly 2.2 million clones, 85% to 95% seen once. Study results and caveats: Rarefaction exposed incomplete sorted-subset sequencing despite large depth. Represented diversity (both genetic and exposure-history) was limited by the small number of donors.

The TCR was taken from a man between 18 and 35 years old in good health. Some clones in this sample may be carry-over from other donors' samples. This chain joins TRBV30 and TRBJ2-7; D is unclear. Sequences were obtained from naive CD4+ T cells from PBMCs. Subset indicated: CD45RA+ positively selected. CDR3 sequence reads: CAWGKNYEQYF. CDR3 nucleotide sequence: TGTGCCTGGGGGAAAAACTACGAGCAGTACTTC.